This T cell receptor beta chain originates from a study of CDR3 diversity in severe acne. Germline assignment: CDR1 SGDLS and CDR2 YYNGEE. This CDR3 has 17 amino acids. J gave up 5 bases and V 0 bases, and 4 bases lay outside the gene matches. This clonotype came up many times. One entry per CDR3 protein, called by TCRdb with MiXCR from the PCR reads. The table has tens of thousands of distinct CDR3 sequences, about 54% seen once. The sequence was obtained from a male donor in good health, without acne. Sequencing was done on a sample of blood. The chain links TRBV9 to TRBJ2-3; the match to TRBD2 covers 15 bases. The CDR3 loop is CASSVVGLAGGGDTQYF. Here the CDR3 DNA reads TGTGCCAGCAGCGTAGTGGGACTAGCGGGAGGCGGAGATACGCAGTATTTT. The entire variable domain, with the rest obtained from reference TRBV9 and TRBJ2-3, is as follows: DSGVTQTPKHLITATGQRVTLRCSPRSGDLSVYWYQQSLDQGLQFLIQYYNGEERAKGNILERFSAQQFPDLHSELNLSSLELGDSALYFCASSVVGLAGGGDTQYFGPGTRLTVL.